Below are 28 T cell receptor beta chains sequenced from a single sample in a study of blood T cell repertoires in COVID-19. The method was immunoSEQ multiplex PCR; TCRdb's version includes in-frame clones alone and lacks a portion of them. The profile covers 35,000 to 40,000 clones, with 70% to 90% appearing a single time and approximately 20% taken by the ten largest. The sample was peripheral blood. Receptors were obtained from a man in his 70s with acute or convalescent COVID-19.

This CDR3 is CASSLGLAGGTSTDTQYF. CDR3 nucleotides: TGTGCCAGCAGCTTAGGGCTAGCGGGAGGCACTAGCACAGATACGCAGTATTTT. The chain couples TRBV7-9 to TRBJ2-3; TRBD2 matches at 11 bases. The CDR3 covers 18 residues. Germline CDR1 and CDR2: SEHNR and FQNEAQ (reference sequence). The V segment lost 1 base and the J segment 0 bases; nucleotides outside the gene matches: 6.

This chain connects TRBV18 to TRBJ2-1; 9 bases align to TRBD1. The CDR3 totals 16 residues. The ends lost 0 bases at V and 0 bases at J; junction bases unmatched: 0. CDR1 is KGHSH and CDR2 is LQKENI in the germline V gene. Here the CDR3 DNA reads TGTGCCAGCTCACCACCGACAGGGGGCTCCTACAATGAGCAGTTCTTC. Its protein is CASSPPTGGSYNEQFF.

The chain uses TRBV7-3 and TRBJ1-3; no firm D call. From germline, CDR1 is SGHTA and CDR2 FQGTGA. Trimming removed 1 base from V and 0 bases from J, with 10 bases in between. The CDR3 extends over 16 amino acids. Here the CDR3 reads CASSLNGINSGNTIYF. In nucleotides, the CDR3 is TGTGCCAGCAGCTTAAACGGGATCAACTCTGGAAACACCATATATTTT.

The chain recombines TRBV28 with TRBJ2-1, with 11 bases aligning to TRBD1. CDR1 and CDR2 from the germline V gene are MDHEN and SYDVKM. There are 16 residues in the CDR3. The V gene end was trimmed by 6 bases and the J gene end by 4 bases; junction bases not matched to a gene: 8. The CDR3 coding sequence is TGTGCCAGCAGGGGGAATGGACAGGGGGCGTACAATGAGCAGTTCTTC. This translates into CASRGNGQGAYNEQFF.

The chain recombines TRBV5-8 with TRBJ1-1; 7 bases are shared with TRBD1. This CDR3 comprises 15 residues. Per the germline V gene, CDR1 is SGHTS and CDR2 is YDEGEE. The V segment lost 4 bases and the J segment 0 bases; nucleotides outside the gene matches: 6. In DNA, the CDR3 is TGTGCCAGCAGCCCCACCGGGACAGTGAACACTGAAGCTTTCTTT. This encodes CASSPTGTVNTEAFF.

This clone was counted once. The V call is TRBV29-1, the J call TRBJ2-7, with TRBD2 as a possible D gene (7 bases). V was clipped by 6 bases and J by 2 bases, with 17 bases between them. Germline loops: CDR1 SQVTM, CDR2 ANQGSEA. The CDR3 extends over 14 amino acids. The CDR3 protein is CSVPKEGGAYEQYF. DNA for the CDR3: TGCAGCGTCCCTAAGGAAGGGGGGGCCTACGAGCAGTACTTC.

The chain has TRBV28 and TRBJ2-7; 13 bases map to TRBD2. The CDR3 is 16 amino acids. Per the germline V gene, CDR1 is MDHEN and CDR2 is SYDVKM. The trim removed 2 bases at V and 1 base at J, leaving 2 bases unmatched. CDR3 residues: CASSLQLAGGSYEQYF. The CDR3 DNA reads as TGTGCCAGCAGTTTACAACTAGCGGGAGGGTCCTACGAGCAGTACTTC.

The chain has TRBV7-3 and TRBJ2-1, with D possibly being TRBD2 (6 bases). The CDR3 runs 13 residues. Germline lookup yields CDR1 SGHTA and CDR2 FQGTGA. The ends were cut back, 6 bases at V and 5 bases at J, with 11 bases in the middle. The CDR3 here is CASRRTNDNEQFF. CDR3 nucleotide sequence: TGTGCCAGCAGAAGGACTAATGACAATGAGCAGTTCTTC.

In DNA form, the CDR3 reads TGCGCCAGCAGCCAAGATACGACAGGGCAAGAGACCCAGTACTTC. It codes for CASSQDTTGQETQYF. V is TRBV4-3 and J is TRBJ2-5; 7 positions agree with TRBD1. Losses at the gene ends were 0 bases for V and 2 bases for J; bases not matched to a gene: 3. CDR1 LGHNA and CDR2 YSLEER come from the germline V gene. The CDR3 is made up of 15 amino acids.

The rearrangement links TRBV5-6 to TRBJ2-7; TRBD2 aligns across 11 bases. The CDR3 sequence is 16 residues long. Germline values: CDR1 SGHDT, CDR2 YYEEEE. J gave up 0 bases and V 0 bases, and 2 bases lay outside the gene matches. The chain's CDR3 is CASSLVTSGNSYEQYF. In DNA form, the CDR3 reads TGTGCCAGCAGCTTGGTGACTAGCGGGAACTCCTACGAGCAGTACTTC. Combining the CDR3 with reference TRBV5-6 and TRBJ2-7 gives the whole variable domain DAGVTQSPTHLIKTRGQQVTLRCSPKSGHDTVSWYQQALGQGPQFIFQYYEEEERQRGNFPDRFSGHQFPNYSSELNVNALLLGDSALYLCASSLVTSGNSYEQYFGPGTRLTVT.

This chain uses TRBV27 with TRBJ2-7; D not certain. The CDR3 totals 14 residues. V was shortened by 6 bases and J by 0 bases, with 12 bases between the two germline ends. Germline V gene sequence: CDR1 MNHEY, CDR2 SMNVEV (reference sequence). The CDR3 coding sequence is TGTGCCAGCAGAAGCGCGGCCACCTCCTACGAGCAGTACTTC. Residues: CASRSAATSYEQYF.

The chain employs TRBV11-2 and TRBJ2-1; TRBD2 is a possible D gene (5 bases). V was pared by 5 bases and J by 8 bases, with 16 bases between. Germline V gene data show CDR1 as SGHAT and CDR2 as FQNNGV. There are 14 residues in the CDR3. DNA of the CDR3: TGTGCCAGCAGCCCTGCACTAGAGGTCGATGAGCAGTTCTTC. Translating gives CASSPALEVDEQFF. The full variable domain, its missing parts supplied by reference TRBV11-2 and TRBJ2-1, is EAGVAQSPRYKIIEKRQSVAFWCNPISGHATLYWYQQILGQGPKLLIQFQNNGVVDDSQLPKDRFSAERLKGVDSTLKIQPAKLEDSAVYLCASSPALEVDEQFFGPGTRLTVL.

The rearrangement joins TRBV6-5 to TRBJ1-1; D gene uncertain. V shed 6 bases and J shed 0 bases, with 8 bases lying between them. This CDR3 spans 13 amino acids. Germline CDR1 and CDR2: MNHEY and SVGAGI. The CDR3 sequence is CASRGTVNTEAFF. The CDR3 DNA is TGTGCCAGCAGGGGTACAGTGAACACTGAAGCTTTCTTT.

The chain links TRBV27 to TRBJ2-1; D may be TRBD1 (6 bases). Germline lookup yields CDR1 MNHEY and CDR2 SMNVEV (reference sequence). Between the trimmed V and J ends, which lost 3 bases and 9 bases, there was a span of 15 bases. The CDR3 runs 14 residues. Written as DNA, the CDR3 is TGTGCCAGCAGTTTCCGGACAGACCTGGGTGAGCAGTTCTTC. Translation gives CASSFRTDLGEQFF.

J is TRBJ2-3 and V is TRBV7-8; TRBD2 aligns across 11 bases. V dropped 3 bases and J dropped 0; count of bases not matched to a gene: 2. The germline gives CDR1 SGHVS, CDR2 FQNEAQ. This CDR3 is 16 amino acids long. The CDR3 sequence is CASSLGLAESTDTQYF. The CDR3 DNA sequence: TGTGCCAGCAGCTTGGGACTAGCGGAAAGCACAGATACGCAGTATTTT. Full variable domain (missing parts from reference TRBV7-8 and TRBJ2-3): GAGVSQSPRYKVAKRGQDVALRCDPISGHVSLFWYQQALGQGPEFLTYFQNEAQLDKSGLPSDRFFAERPEGSVSTLKIQRTQQEDSAVYLCASSLGLAESTDTQYFGPGTRLTVL.

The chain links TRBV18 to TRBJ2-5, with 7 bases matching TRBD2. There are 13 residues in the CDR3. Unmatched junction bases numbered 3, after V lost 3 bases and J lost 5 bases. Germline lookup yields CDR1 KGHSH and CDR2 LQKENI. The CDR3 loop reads CASSPPGGETQYF. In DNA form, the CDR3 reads TGTGCCAGCTCACCGCCCGGGGGGGAGACCCAGTACTTC.

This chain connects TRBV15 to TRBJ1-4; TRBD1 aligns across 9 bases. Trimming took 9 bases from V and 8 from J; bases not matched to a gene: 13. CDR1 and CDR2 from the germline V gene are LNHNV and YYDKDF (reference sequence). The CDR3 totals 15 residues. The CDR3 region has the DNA TGTGCCACTGTCGCCCCCGGGACAGGGAGGGAAAAACTGTTTTTT. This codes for CATVAPGTGREKLFF.

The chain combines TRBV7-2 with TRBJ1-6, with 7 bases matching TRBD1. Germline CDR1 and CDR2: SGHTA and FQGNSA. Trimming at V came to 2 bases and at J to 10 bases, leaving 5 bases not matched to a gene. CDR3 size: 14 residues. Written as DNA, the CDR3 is TGTGCCAGCAGCTTACAGGGGGTTTTGTCACCCCTCCACTTT. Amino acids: CASSLQGVLSPLHF. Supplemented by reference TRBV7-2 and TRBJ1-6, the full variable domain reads GAGVSQSPSNKVTEKGKDVELRCDPISGHTALYWYRQSLGQGLEFLIYFQGNSAPDKSGLPSDRFSAERTGGSVSTLTIQRTQQEDSAVYLCASSLQGVLSPLHFGNGTRLTVT.

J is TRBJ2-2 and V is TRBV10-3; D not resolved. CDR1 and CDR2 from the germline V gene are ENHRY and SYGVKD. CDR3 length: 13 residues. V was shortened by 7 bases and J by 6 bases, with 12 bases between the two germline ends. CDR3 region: CAITPSISGELFF. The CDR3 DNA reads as TGTGCCATCACCCCCTCTATCTCCGGGGAGCTGTTTTTT.

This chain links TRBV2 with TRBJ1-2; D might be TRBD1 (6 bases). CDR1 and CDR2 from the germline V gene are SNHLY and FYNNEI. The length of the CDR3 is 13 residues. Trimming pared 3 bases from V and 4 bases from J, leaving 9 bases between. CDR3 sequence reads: CASSDQGIYGYTF. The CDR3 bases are TGTGCCAGCAGTGACCAGGGGATCTATGGCTACACCTTC. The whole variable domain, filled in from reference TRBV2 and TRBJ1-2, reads EPEVTQTPSHQVTQMGQEVILRCVPISNHLYFYWYRQILGQKVEFLVSFYNNEISEKSEIFDDQFSVERPDGSNFTLKIRSTKLEDSAMYFCASSDQGIYGYTFGSGTRLTVV.

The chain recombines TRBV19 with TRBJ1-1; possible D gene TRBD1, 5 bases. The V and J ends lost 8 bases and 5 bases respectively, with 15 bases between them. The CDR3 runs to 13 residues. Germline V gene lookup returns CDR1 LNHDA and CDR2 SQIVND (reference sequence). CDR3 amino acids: CASQTETRTEAFF. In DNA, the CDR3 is TGTGCCAGTCAGACAGAGACGCGGACTGAAGCTTTCTTT.

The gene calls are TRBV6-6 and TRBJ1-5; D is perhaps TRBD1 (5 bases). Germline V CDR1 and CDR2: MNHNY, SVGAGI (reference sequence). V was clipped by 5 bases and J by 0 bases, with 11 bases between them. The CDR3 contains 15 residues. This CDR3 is CASSKAGGSNQPQHF. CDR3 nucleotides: TGTGCCAGCAGTAAGGCGGGGGGTAGCAATCAGCCCCAGCATTTT.

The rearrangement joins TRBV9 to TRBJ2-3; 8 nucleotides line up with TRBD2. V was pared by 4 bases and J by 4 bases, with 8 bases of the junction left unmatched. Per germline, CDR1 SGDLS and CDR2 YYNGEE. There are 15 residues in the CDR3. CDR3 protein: CASSPSGSGPDTQYF. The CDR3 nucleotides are TGTGCCAGCAGCCCGAGCGGGAGCGGTCCAGATACGCAGTATTTT.

The CDR3 coding sequence is TGTGCCAGCAGTGAATTAAACACTGAAGCTTTCTTT. Amino acid sequence: CASSELNTEAFF. The gene calls are TRBV2 and TRBJ1-1; D unresolved. Looked up from germline, CDR1 is SNHLY and CDR2 is FYNNEI. The ends were cut back, 2 bases at V and 2 bases at J, with 3 bases in the middle. This CDR3 is built from 12 residues.

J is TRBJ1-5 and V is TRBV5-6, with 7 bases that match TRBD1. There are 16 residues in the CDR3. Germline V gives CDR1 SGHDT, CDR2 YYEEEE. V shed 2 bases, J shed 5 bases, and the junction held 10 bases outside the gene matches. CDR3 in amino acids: CASSFSTGDGHQPQHF. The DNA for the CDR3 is TGTGCCAGCAGCTTCAGCACAGGGGATGGCCATCAGCCCCAGCATTTT.

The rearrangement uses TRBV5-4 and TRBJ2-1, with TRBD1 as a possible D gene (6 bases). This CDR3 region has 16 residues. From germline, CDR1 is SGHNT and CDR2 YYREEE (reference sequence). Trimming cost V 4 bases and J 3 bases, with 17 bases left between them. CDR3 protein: CASSHRAGANYNEQFF. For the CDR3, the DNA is TGTGCCAGCAGCCACCGGGCAGGGGCTAACTACAATGAGCAGTTCTTC. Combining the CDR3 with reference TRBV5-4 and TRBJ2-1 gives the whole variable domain ETGVTQSPTHLIKTRGQQVTLRCSSQSGHNTVSWYQQALGQGPQFIFQYYREEENGRGNFPPRFSGLQFPNYSSELNVNALELDDSALYLCASSHRAGANYNEQFFGPGTRLTVL.

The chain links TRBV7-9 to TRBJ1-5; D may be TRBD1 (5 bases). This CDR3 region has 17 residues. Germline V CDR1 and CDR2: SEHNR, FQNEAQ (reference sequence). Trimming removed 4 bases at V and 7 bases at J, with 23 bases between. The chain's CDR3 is CASSSEEGTWRGQPQHF. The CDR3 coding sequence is TGTGCCAGCAGCTCCGAGGAGGGGACCTGGAGGGGACAGCCCCAGCATTTT.

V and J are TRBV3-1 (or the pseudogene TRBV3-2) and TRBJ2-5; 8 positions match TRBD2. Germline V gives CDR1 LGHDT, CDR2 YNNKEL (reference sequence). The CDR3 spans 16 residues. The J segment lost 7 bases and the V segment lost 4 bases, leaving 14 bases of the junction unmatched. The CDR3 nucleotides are TGTGCCAGCAGCCCCTCCGAAGCGGGAGAGCGGGGGACCCAGTACTTC. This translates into CASSPSEAGERGTQYF.